Following are 24 T cell receptor beta chains from one sample sequenced in a study of blood T cells in healthy people across ages. A second PCR, run for roughly 7 to 11 cycles, used a sample-barcoded 5' primer plus a J-beta primer mix. In TCRdb, the 5' RACE reads were re-called with MiXCR into one record per CDR3 protein. Here the sample spans about 780,000 distinct CDR3 sequences, 46% being singletons. Material: blood. Source of these receptors: a man at least 80 years old in good health.

The rearrangement links TRBV7-9 to TRBJ1-6, with no clear D. Germline V CDR1 and CDR2: SEHNR, FQNEAQ (reference sequence). There are 14 residues in the CDR3. V lost 5 bases to trimming and J lost 2 bases, with 7 bases between them. This CDR3 is CASSPGPYNSPLHF. The CDR3 coding sequence is TGTGCCAGCAGCCCGGGTCCCTATAATTCACCCCTCCACTTT.

This clonotype occurred a few times. V is TRBV7-9 and J is TRBJ2-1; maybe TRBD2 (6 bases). V shed 1 base and J shed 15 bases, with 16 bases lying between them. Looked up from germline, CDR1 is SEHNR and CDR2 is FQNEAQ (reference sequence). CDR3 size: 13 residues. The CDR3 coding sequence is TGTGCCAGCAGCTTAGGGGACTCGAGAGCTACGTTCTTC. Its translation is CASSLGDSRATFF.

CDR3 bases: TGTGCCAGTAGTACAGGGGGTTCGCAAAACATTCAGTACTTC. Its translation: CASSTGGSQNIQYF. The chain carries TRBV2 and TRBJ2-7; 8 nucleotides match TRBD1. Judging by the DNA end, TRBJ2-4 fits better; the J call may be wrong. Germline V gives CDR1 SNHLY, CDR2 FYNNEI. This CDR3 region has 14 residues.

The rearrangement uses TRBV7-9 and TRBJ2-1, with 11 bases lining up with TRBD2. Germline V CDR1 and CDR2: SEHNR, FQNEAQ (reference sequence). The CDR3 spans 15 residues. V lost 1 base to trimming and J lost 8 bases; unmatched junction nucleotides: 4. CDR3 sequence (DNA): TGTGCCAGCAGCTTAGATAGCGGGAGGGCCGATGAGCAGTTCTTC. Translation: CASSLDSGRADEQFF.

A note on this clonotype: It may be a read error: a sequence one base away is much more abundant. The chain uses TRBV15 and TRBJ2-7; D not resolved. CDR1 is LNHNV and CDR2 is YYDKDF in the germline V gene (reference sequence). Trimming left V 1 base short and J 3 bases short, with 7 bases between. CDR3 length equals 13 residues. CDR3 in amino acids: CATSRGRSYEQYF. The CDR3 nucleotides are TGTGCCACCAGCAGAGGTCGGAGCTACGAGCAGTACTTC.

This clonotype was picked up a small number of times. The chain couples TRBV27 to TRBJ2-1, with D perhaps matching TRBD2 (6 bases). Trimming removed 7 bases from V and 1 base from J, with 20 bases in between. This CDR3 comprises 17 residues. Germline loops: CDR1 MNHEY, CDR2 SMNVEV (reference sequence). The CDR3, as DNA: TGTGCCAGCACCAACCGCGGGGAGACGGTGTCCTACAATGAGCAGTTCTTC. This codes for CASTNRGETVSYNEQFF.

This clonotype showed up many times. The rearrangement links TRBV3-1 to TRBJ2-7; possible D gene TRBD1, 6 bases. V lost 7 bases and J 6 bases, leaving 19 bases between the germline ends. Germline CDR1 reads LGHDT; CDR2 reads YNNKEL (reference sequence). The CDR3 spans 14 residues. The CDR3 here is CASTSTMGAVEQYF. CDR3 coding DNA: TGTGCCAGCACCTCAACGATGGGGGCTGTCGAGCAGTACTTC.

V usage is TRBV20-1 and J usage is TRBJ2-5; D may be TRBD1 (6 bases). The J call is in doubt because the DNA end fits TRBJ2-7 better. The CDR3 has 13 amino acids. Germline assignment: CDR1 DFQATT and CDR2 SNEGSKA (reference sequence). The CDR3 DNA sequence: TGCAGTGCTAGTCCAGGGGAAAACTACGAGCAGTACTTC. This codes for CSASPGENYEQYF.

This chain joins TRBV11-2 and TRBJ2-1; no reliable D call. CDR1 is SGHAT and CDR2 is FQNNGV in the germline V gene. The CDR3 spans 11 residues. V was clipped by 2 bases and J by 9 bases, with 5 bases between them. CDR3 loop: CASSLLTEQFF. CDR3 DNA: TGTGCCAGCAGCTTATTGACTGAGCAGTTCTTC. Combining the CDR3 with reference TRBV11-2 and TRBJ2-1 gives the whole variable domain EAGVAQSPRYKIIEKRQSVAFWCNPISGHATLYWYQQILGQGPKLLIQFQNNGVVDDSQLPKDRFSAERLKGVDSTLKIQPAKLEDSAVYLCASSLLTEQFFGPGTRLTVL.

The rearrangement joins TRBV4-1 to TRBJ2-1; 14 bases line up with TRBD2. The CDR3 is made up of 17 amino acids. The V segment lost 4 bases and the J segment 8 bases; nucleotides outside the gene matches: 10. The germline V gene has CDR1 MGHRA and CDR2 YSYEKL. CDR3 residues: CASSLNPGLAGVDEQFF. The DNA for the CDR3 is TGCGCCAGCAGCCTGAACCCGGGACTAGCGGGAGTCGATGAGCAGTTCTTC.

V usage is TRBV29-1 and J usage is TRBJ2-7; 10 nucleotides match TRBD1. This CDR3 is 13 amino acids long. CDR1 is SQVTM, CDR2 ANQGSEA, per germline. Trimming removed 6 bases from V and 1 base from J; junction bases left unmatched: 3. The CDR3: CSVGTGESYEQYF. CDR3 coding DNA: TGCAGCGTAGGGACAGGGGAATCCTACGAGCAGTACTTC.

There are a few counts of this clonotype. V usage is TRBV12-3 or TRBV12-4 and J usage is TRBJ1-2, with 10 bases aligning to TRBD1. Germline trimming cut 3 bases from V and 6 bases from J; bases unmatched to any gene: 4. CDR3 size: 14 residues. The CDR3 reads CASSLGQGRNGYTF. CDR3 DNA sequence: TGTGCCAGCAGTTTGGGACAGGGGAGGAATGGCTACACCTTC.

The rearrangement joins TRBV7-6 to TRBJ2-3; D might be TRBD2 (6 bases). Trimming took 6 bases from V and 0 from J, leaving 13 bases between them. Germline assignment: CDR1 SGHVS and CDR2 FNYEAQ. The CDR3 consists of 15 residues. CDR3 sequence reads: CASSPLATSTDTQYF. The CDR3 DNA follows: TGTGCCAGCAGTCCACTAGCAACTAGCACAGATACGCAGTATTTT.

The rearrangement links TRBV20-1 to TRBJ2-3, with 10 bases matching TRBD2. Germline lookup yields CDR1 DFQATT and CDR2 SNEGSKA (reference sequence). The CDR3 spans 14 residues. The junction had 6 bases not matched to a gene; V was cut back by 2 bases and J by 7 bases. The CDR3 loop is CSARPGTSDYTQYF. CDR3 coding DNA: TGCAGTGCTAGACCCGGGACTAGCGATTATACGCAGTATTTT.

The J gene is TRBJ2-7, the V gene TRBV20-1; 12 nucleotides match TRBD2. The CDR3 is made up of 15 amino acids. Germline loops: CDR1 DFQATT, CDR2 SNEGSKA (reference sequence). The V gene end was trimmed by 5 bases and the J gene end by 2 bases; junction bases not matched to a gene: 7. This chain's CDR3 is CSAPNGLAGTYEQYF. CDR3 DNA: TGCAGTGCTCCCAACGGACTAGCGGGGACCTACGAGCAGTACTTC.

This clonotype was counted between two and nine times. The chain carries TRBV10-3 and TRBJ2-3; D might be TRBD1 (6 bases). Trimming stripped 6 bases from V and 2 bases from J, with 12 bases between. The CDR3 is 14 amino acids. The V gene's germline CDR1 is ENHRY and CDR2 SYGVKD. For the CDR3, the DNA is TGTGCCATCAGGAGGGGGACGGACACAGATACGCAGTATTTT. Its translation: CAIRRGTDTDTQYF.

The rearrangement links TRBV29-1 to TRBJ2-3; 8 bases line up with TRBD1. The CDR3 runs to 14 residues. The V gene's germline CDR1 is SQVTM and CDR2 ANQGSEA. V trimming: 3 bases; J trimming: 3 bases; junction bases outside the gene matches: 5. CDR3 nucleotides: TGCAGCGTTGATCAGGGGGCGCGAACAGATACGCAGTATTTT. Translated, it gives CSVDQGARTDTQYF.

This clonotype was seen more than once but under ten times. V usage is TRBV12-3 or TRBV12-4 and J usage is TRBJ1-1; 9 bases are a match to TRBD1. The V and J ends lost 5 bases and 2 bases, in that order; junction bases with no gene match: 6. The CDR3 is made up of 15 amino acids. CDR3: CASSGTGRINTEAFF. DNA for the CDR3: TGTGCCAGCAGTGGGACAGGGCGGATAAACACTGAAGCTTTCTTT.

The chain recombines TRBV20-1 with TRBJ2-7; D is undetermined. The V gene lost 6 bases and the J gene lost 4 bases, with 16 bases spanning the gap. The CDR3 extends over 13 amino acids. The germline V gene encodes CDR1 DFQATT and CDR2 SNEGSKA (reference sequence). CDR3 sequence (DNA): TGCAGTGCAAGGACCGGGTCCGGGTACGAGCAGTACTTC. Translated, it gives CSARTGSGYEQYF.

This clonotype was detected only a few times. V is TRBV28 and J is TRBJ2-1; 7 positions match TRBD1. The CDR3 consists of 14 residues. The junction had 3 bases not matched to a gene; V was cut back by 5 bases and J by 2 bases. Germline lookup yields CDR1 MDHEN and CDR2 SYDVKM. CDR3 amino acids: CASSTGQPYNEQFF. In DNA, the CDR3 is TGTGCCAGCAGTACGGGACAGCCCTACAATGAGCAGTTCTTC. Full variable domain (remainder filled in from reference TRBV28 and TRBJ2-1): DVKVTQSSRYLVKRTGEKVFLECVQDMDHENMFWYRQDPGLGLRLIYFSYDVKMKEKGDIPEGYSVSREKKERFSLILESASTNQTSMYLCASSTGQPYNEQFFGPGTRLTVL.

In this sample, this clonotype turned up a few times. The chain is built from TRBV20-1 and TRBJ1-6; 8 nucleotides match TRBD1. Losses at the gene ends were 4 bases for V and 7 bases for J; bases not matched to a gene: 6. This CDR3 comprises 14 residues. The V gene's germline CDR1 is DFQATT and CDR2 SNEGSKA (reference sequence). The CDR3 DNA sequence: TGCAGTGCTACACCGGGACAGGCAAATTCACCCCTCCACTTT. Translating it yields CSATPGQANSPLHF.

V usage is TRBV7-6 and J usage is TRBJ1-6; TRBD1 is a possible D gene (5 bases). The V gene lost 5 bases and the J gene lost 9 bases, with 17 bases spanning the gap. This CDR3 region has 15 residues. Looked up from germline, CDR1 is SGHVS and CDR2 is FNYEAQ. The CDR3 sequence is CASSPGRGVSSPLHF. CDR3 in DNA: TGTGCCAGCAGCCCCGGTCGGGGGGTTAGTTCACCCCTCCACTTT.

This clonotype was seen ten or more times. For the CDR3, the DNA is TGCAGTGCTCCAATTCGACTAGCGGAGCACACAGATACGCAGTATTTT. Protein sequence: CSAPIRLAEHTDTQYF. The genes are TRBV20-1 and TRBJ2-3; 9 bases match TRBD2. CDR3 length: 16 residues. The J segment lost 2 bases and the V segment lost 5 bases, leaving 11 bases of the junction unmatched. Germline V CDR1 and CDR2: DFQATT, SNEGSKA (reference sequence).

This chain joins TRBV29-1 and TRBJ2-6; TRBD2 agrees at 7 bases. This CDR3 contains 16 residues. V lost 6 bases to trimming and J lost 2 bases; unmatched junction nucleotides: 10. CDR1 and CDR2 from the germline V gene are SQVTM and ANQGSEA. CDR3 sequence: CSVRGGWGAGANVLTF. The CDR3 coding sequence is TGCAGCGTCCGCGGGGGTTGGGGCGCTGGGGCCAACGTCCTGACTTTC.